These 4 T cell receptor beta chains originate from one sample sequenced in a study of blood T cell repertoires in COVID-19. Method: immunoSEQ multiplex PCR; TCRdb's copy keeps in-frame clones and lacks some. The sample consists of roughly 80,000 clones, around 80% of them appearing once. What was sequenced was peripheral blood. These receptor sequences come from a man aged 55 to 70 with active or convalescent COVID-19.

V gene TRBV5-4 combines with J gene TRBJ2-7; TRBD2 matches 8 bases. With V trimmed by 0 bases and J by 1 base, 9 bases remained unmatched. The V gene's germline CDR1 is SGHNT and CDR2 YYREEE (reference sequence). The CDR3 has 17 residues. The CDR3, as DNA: TGTGCCAGCAGCTTGGCCACTGGCGGGGGGCTGTCCTACGAGCAGTACTTC. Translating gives CASSLATGGGLSYEQYF. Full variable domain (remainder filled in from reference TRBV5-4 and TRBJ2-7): ETGVTQSPTHLIKTRGQQVTLRCSSQSGHNTVSWYQQALGQGPQFIFQYYREEENGRGNFPPRFSGLQFPNYSSELNVNALELDDSALYLCASSLATGGGLSYEQYFGPGTRLTVT.

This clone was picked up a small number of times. The CDR3 nucleotides are TGTGCCACCAGTACTTGGAAGACAGGAGATACGCAGTATTTT. This gives the protein CATSTWKTGDTQYF. V gene TRBV24-1 combines with J gene TRBJ2-3, with D perhaps matching TRBD1 (6 bases). CDR1 is KGHDR and CDR2 is SFDVKD in the germline V gene. V lost 6 bases and J lost 5, with 14 bases in between. This CDR3 region has 14 residues.

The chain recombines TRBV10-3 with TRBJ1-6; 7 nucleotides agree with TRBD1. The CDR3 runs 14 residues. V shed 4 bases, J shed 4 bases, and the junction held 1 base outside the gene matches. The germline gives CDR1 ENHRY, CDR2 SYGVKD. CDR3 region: CAISGGQYNSPLHF. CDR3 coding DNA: TGTGCCATCAGTGGGGGACAGTATAATTCACCCCTCCACTTT.

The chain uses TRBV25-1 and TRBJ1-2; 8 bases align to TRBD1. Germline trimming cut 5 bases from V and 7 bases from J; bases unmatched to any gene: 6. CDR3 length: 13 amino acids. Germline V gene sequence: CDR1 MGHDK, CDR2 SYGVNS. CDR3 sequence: CASSLRGLGGYTF. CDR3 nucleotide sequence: TGTGCCAGCAGTCTCAGGGGGCTGGGTGGCTACACCTTC.